This TCR beta chain was sequenced in a study of blood T cell repertoires in COVID-19. Libraries were prepared by immunoSEQ multiplex PCR; TCRdb keeps only in-frame clonotypes and omits some of them. The profile shows 150,000 or so clones, 60% to 80% of them singletons. Trimming took 7 bases from V and 4 from J; bases not matched to a gene: 12. CDR3 length: 15 residues. The germline V gene encodes CDR1 MNHEY and CDR2 SVGAGI. All recovered Cohort 3 donors got two negative PCRs, got clearance, or saw symptom resolution. V is TRBV6-5 and J is TRBJ1-1, with TRBD1 matching 7 bases. The clonotype comes from a woman aged 45-65 years who had recovered from COVID-19. What was sequenced was PBMCs or T cells enriched from blood (not recorded which). CDR3 sequence reads: CASKKNLQGITEAFF. In DNA form, the CDR3 reads TGTGCCAGCAAAAAAAACCTACAGGGGATCACTGAAGCTTTCTTT.